This T cell receptor beta chain was sequenced in a study of blood T cell repertoires in COVID-19 (dated by TCRdb to between 2020 and 2021). In the study overall: The collaborator samples originated in the United States, Italy and Spain and spanned the acute and convalescent phases of COVID-19. The material from the prospective study consisted of cDNA or gDNA derived from T cells, B-cell-depleted T cells, or PBMCs. Deeply sampled blood TCRbeta repertoires from subjects exposed to, actively infected with, or recovered from COVID-19 were included in the dataset. The repertoires were made available in a free public database intended to serve as a resource for research on the immune response to SARS-CoV-2. The samples were drawn from two sources: the first 160 participants of the ongoing ImmuneRACE study, and 1,200 or so subjects contributed by 6 global collaborators. A de-identified subject ID, COVID-19 status, age in years and sex were almost always included in the sample metadata. Where available, HLA class I and class II types were obtained from metadata supplied by the sample provider rather than from assay-based typing. Study-level results and caveats: The amount of clinical and demographic metadata varied by source and participant and was provided uncurated.

A distance of 14 bases separates the germline ends of V and J, which lose 1 base and 9 bases respectively. The CDR3 runs 14 amino acids, cysteine and phenylalanine included. Only the CDR3 part of the read is kept: 42 bases, read in frame from the first base. The germline V gene provides CDR1 SGHVS and CDR2 FQNEAQ. A remark on this clone: The target of this receptor is not known. No base quality values were provided; no much bigger clone lies one nucleotide off.

TCRbeta CDR3 regions were amplified from genomic DNA using the immunoSEQ Assay, a bias-controlled multiplex PCR. On the authors' methods: The number of nucleated cells in each sample was estimated by amplification of reference gene primers within the assay. To quantify the absolute abundance of each unique TCRbeta CDR3 rearrangement, sequence reads were collapsed and filtered. For each sample, productive Simpson clonality was calculated as the square root of Simpson's diversity index across productive rearrangements. TCRdb mirrors the immuneACCESS table, restricted to in-frame sequences. Some clones are absent from its copies; in checked studies, under half trace to an unresolved V gene, and the reason for the others is unknown. That table is the source of V, J and clone size, and D and trimming were worked out from the DNA. The sample contains approximately 200,000 clones, less than 90% of them found a single time. In total, the top ten clones hold roughly 10% of the sample.

One collaborating source in Seattle enrolled patients while the patients were actively infected and followed the patients over time throughout the course of disease. Each collaborating institution followed its own protocols to collect whole blood in K2EDTA tubes. Collaborator samples were shipped for TCRbeta analysis as frozen whole blood, isolated PBMCs, or DNA extracted from either sample type. The sequence is built from TRBV7-8 and TRBJ2-3, and the D gene may be TRBD2, 6 bases matching. The sequence derives from a woman older than 75 with COVID-19, enrolled during active disease. The specimen sequenced was peripheral blood. The nucleotides read TGTGCCAGCAGCTTAGGGGACTCCCGTGGGACGCAGTATTTT. Translated, this gives CASSLGDSRGTQYF.